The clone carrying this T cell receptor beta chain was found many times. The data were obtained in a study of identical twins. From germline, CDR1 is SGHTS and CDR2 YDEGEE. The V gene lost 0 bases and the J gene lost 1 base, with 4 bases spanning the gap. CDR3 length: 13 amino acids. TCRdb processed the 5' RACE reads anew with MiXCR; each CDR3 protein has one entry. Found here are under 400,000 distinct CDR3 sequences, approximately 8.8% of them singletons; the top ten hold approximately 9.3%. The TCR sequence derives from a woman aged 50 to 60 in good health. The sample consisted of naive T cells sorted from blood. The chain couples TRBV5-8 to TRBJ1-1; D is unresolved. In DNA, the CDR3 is TGTGCCAGCAGCTTGGAATGGAACACTGAAGCTTTCTTT. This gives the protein CASSLEWNTEAFF.